These 27 T cell receptor beta chains were sequenced from one sample in a study of cytomegalovirus exposure and HLA in healthy donors. Primers for the PCR totalled 60 Vbeta and 13 Jbeta. Method: immunoSEQ multiplex PCR; TCRdb's copy keeps in-frame clones and lacks some. The repertoire holds 150,000 to 200,000 clones, with about 88% as singletons. The source material was PBMCs. These receptors all stem from a girl under two years old in good health and CMV-seronegative.

The V gene is TRBV5-4, the J gene TRBJ2-1, with D possibly being TRBD2 (5 bases). This CDR3 region has 13 residues. Trimming removed 5 bases at V and 3 bases at J, with 9 bases between. Germline V lookup: CDR1 SGHNT, CDR2 YYREEE (reference sequence). In DNA, the CDR3 is TGTGCCAGCAGTTCGGACTTCTACAATGAGCAGTTCTTC. Its translation: CASSSDFYNEQFF. Based on the CDR3 plus reference TRBV5-4 and TRBJ2-1, the full variable domain is ETGVTQSPTHLIKTRGQQVTLRCSSQSGHNTVSWYQQALGQGPQFIFQYYREEENGRGNFPPRFSGLQFPNYSSELNVNALELDDSALYLCASSSDFYNEQFFGPGTRLTVL.

The chain couples TRBV5-1 to TRBJ1-3; D perhaps matches TRBD1 (5 bases). CDR1 is SGHRS, CDR2 YFSETQ, per germline. V lost 0 bases, J lost 2 bases, and 15 bases lay in between. The CDR3 contains 17 residues. This chain's CDR3 is CASSLAGRFRAGNTIYF. DNA for the CDR3: TGCGCCAGCAGCTTGGCCGGGCGTTTCAGGGCTGGAAACACCATATATTTT.

This clone was recorded only once. The chain links TRBV5-4 to TRBJ1-1, with a weak D call TRBD1 (6 bases). The length of the CDR3 is 17 residues. Germline CDR1 is SGHNT and CDR2 is YYREEE (reference sequence). Trimming removed 0 bases from V and 0 bases from J, with 15 bases in between. The CDR3 sequence is CASSLGPLGAMNTEAFF. The CDR3 DNA reads as TGTGCCAGCAGCTTGGGGCCCTTGGGGGCCATGAACACTGAAGCTTTCTTT.

V gene TRBV27 combines with J gene TRBJ2-2; weak D call: TRBD1 (5 bases). CDR1 MNHEY and CDR2 SMNVEV come from the germline V gene (reference sequence). The CDR3 length is 13 residues. With 2 bases removed from V and 6 bases from J, the gap between germline ends came to 7 bases. This CDR3 reads CASSLAGSGELFF. DNA of the CDR3: TGTGCCAGCAGTTTAGCAGGGTCCGGGGAGCTGTTTTTT.

The chain employs TRBV19 and TRBJ2-2; D may be TRBD2 (6 bases). V was clipped by 6 bases and J by 7 bases, with 12 bases between them. Germline assignment: CDR1 LNHDA and CDR2 SQIVND (reference sequence). The CDR3 length is 13 residues. The CDR3 here is CASRTTAGGELFF. The DNA of the CDR3 is TGTGCCAGTAGGACCACAGCGGGCGGGGAGCTGTTTTTT.

The chain recombines TRBV9 with TRBJ1-2, with D perhaps TRBD1 (6 bases). V shed 6 bases and J shed 5 bases, with 14 bases lying between them. CDR3 length: 13 residues. The germline V gene has CDR1 SGDLS and CDR2 YYNGEE. CDR3 sequence: CASTPGGRYGYTF. CDR3 nucleotide sequence: TGTGCCAGCACCCCGGGGGGGCGATATGGCTACACCTTC. The full variable domain, in which reference TRBV9 and TRBJ1-2 provide the parts outside the CDR3, is DSGVTQTPKHLITATGQRVTLRCSPRSGDLSVYWYQQSLDQGLQFLIQYYNGEERAKGNILERFSAQQFPDLHSELNLSSLELGDSALYFCASTPGGRYGYTFGSGTRLTVV.

This rearrangement joins TRBV10-3 to TRBJ2-7, with 8 bases identical to TRBD1. Germline CDR1 and CDR2: ENHRY and SYGVKD. The CDR3 runs to 13 residues. Trimming removed 6 bases from V and 4 bases from J; junction bases left unmatched: 5. CDR3 nucleotide sequence: TGTGCCATCAGGGACAGGGTTACTTACGAGCAGTACTTC. This encodes CAIRDRVTYEQYF.

J is TRBJ1-1 and V is TRBV29-1, with no clear D. Germline CDR1 reads SQVTM; CDR2 reads ANQGSEA. Trimming removed 4 bases at V and 1 base at J, with 7 bases between. CDR3 length equals 12 residues. As DNA, the CDR3 is TGCAGCGTTGCGACACCGAACACTGAAGCTTTCTTT. This codes for CSVATPNTEAFF. Based on the CDR3 plus reference TRBV29-1 and TRBJ1-1, the full variable domain is SAVISQKPSRDICQRGTSLTIQCQVDSQVTMMFWYRQQPGQSLTLIATANQGSEATYESGFVIDKFPISRPNLTFSTLTVSNMSPEDSSIYLCSVATPNTEAFFGQGTRLTVV.

CDR3 nucleotides: TGTGCCAGCAGCCCCATGGTCGGGGGGCGGTTTGACTATGGCTACACCTTC. It is translated as CASSPMVGGRFDYGYTF. This chain links TRBV14 with TRBJ1-2, with TRBD1 as a possible D gene (6 bases). The CDR3 has 17 residues. The ends were cut back, 4 bases at V and 3 bases at J, with 21 bases in the middle. Per the germline V gene, CDR1 is SGHDN and CDR2 is FVKESK.

This clone came up a few times. The chain joins TRBV19 to TRBJ1-2; 9 nucleotides agree with TRBD1. This CDR3 is 22 amino acids long. The ends lost 4 bases at V and 2 bases at J; junction bases unmatched: 26. Germline assignment: CDR1 LNHDA and CDR2 SQIVND (reference sequence). The CDR3 nucleotides are TGTGCCAGTAGTAACGAGGTGAGGGGGAACAGGGGGCGATGGGAACGAAACTATGGCTACACCTTC. Its protein product is CASSNEVRGNRGRWERNYGYTF.

Comments on this clone: At one of its ends the junction is not consistent with the germline gene, which may arise from a read error. This chain connects TRBV18 to TRBJ2-1, with 9 bases identical to TRBD2. The length of the CDR3 is 16 residues. CDR1 and CDR2 from the germline V gene are KGHSH and LQKENI. The CDR3 DNA reads as TGTACCAGCTCACCATTCTCGGCGGGGGGGGGCGATGAGCAGTTCTTC. It codes for CTSSPFSAGGGDEQFF. The complete variable domain, with remaining parts taken from reference TRBV18 and TRBJ2-1, reads NAGVMQNPRHLVRRRGQEARLRCSPMKGHSHVYWYRQLPEEGLKFMVYLQKENIIDESGMPKERFSAEFPKEGPSILRIQQVVRGDSAAYFCTSSPFSAGGGDEQFFGPGTRLTVL.

Only one count was recorded for this clone. CDR3 region: CASSPLADTGELFF. The CDR3, as DNA: TGTGCCAGCAGCCCTCTAGCGGACACCGGGGAGCTGTTTTTT. V usage is TRBV5-4 and J usage is TRBJ2-2; 7 nucleotides align to TRBD2. The germline CDR1 and CDR2 sequences are SGHNT and YYREEE (reference sequence). This CDR3 comprises 14 residues. V trimming: 4 bases; J trimming: 3 bases; junction bases outside the gene matches: 3.

Comments on this clone: Because the CDR3 is missing its conserved closing phenylalanine or tryptophan, this is likely a read error. V gene TRBV2 combines with J gene TRBJ1-6; D is uncertain. Germline V gene lookup returns CDR1 SNHLY and CDR2 FYNNEI. The V gene lost 3 bases and the J gene lost 8 bases, with 11 bases spanning the gap. This CDR3 comprises 14 residues. The DNA for the CDR3 is TGTGCCAGCAGTGATGTGACAAAAGATTCACCCCTCCACCTT. Translating it yields CASSDVTKDSPLHL.

The rearrangement links TRBV2 to TRBJ1-2; D may be TRBD1 (5 bases). The V end was cut by 4 bases, the J end by 7 bases, with 7 bases between. Per germline, CDR1 SNHLY and CDR2 FYNNEI. This CDR3 has 11 residues. CDR3 coding DNA: TGTGCCAGCAGTGGCGGGGGTGGCTACACCTTC. Its translation is CASSGGGGYTF.

This rearrangement joins TRBV5-6 to TRBJ2-1, with D unresolved. The CDR3 is 13 residues long. Between the trimmed V and J ends, which lost 2 bases and 2 bases, there was a span of 5 bases. Per germline, CDR1 SGHDT and CDR2 YYEEEE. The CDR3 protein is CASSFLAYNEQFF. As DNA, the CDR3 is TGTGCCAGCAGCTTCTTAGCCTACAATGAGCAGTTCTTC.

The chain recombines TRBV4-3 with TRBJ2-1, with 12 bases fitting TRBD2. Germline V gene lookup returns CDR1 LGHNA and CDR2 YSLEER. The V and J ends lost 0 bases and 3 bases, in that order; junction bases with no gene match: 9. The CDR3 consists of 19 residues. This CDR3 reads CASSQDGWVTSGSYNEQFF. The CDR3 DNA reads TGCGCCAGCAGCCAAGACGGATGGGTGACTAGCGGGAGCTACAATGAGCAGTTCTTC.

The rearrangement links TRBV5-1 to TRBJ1-1; 8 nucleotides match TRBD1. Germline CDR1 reads SGHRS; CDR2 reads YFSETQ. This CDR3 is built from 13 residues. V gave up 7 bases and J gave up 6 bases; unmatched junction bases: 8. The CDR3 region has the DNA TGCGCCAGCGGACGACAGGGGTCCGCTGAAGCTTTCTTT. This gives the protein CASGRQGSAEAFF.

The V gene is TRBV20-1, the J gene TRBJ1-1; 8 bases agree with TRBD1. With V trimmed by 6 bases and J by 4 bases, 1 base remained unmatched. Germline CDR1 DFQATT, CDR2 SNEGSKA (reference sequence). The CDR3 is 11 residues long. The CDR3 DNA follows: TGCAGTGCCGGGACAGGCACTGAAGCTTTCTTT. It translates to CSAGTGTEAFF.

This chain joins TRBV29-1 and TRBJ2-5; 7 nucleotides match TRBD1. CDR1 and CDR2 from the germline V gene are SQVTM and ANQGSEA. Trimming took 3 bases from V and 3 from J; bases not matched to a gene: 10. The CDR3 sequence is 15 residues long. CDR3 in DNA: TGCAGCGTTGATGGGAAGAGACAGGGTGAAGAGACCCAGTACTTC. Translated: CSVDGKRQGEETQYF.

This clone was seen only once. This rearrangement joins TRBV7-3 to TRBJ2-2; TRBD2 aligns across 11 bases. This CDR3 spans 15 amino acids. Germline lookup yields CDR1 SGHTA and CDR2 FQGTGA. V lost 5 bases, J lost 6 bases, and 5 bases stayed unmatched. CDR3 sequence: CASSDSGGASGELFF. CDR3 DNA sequence: TGTGCCAGCAGCGATAGCGGGGGGGCCTCCGGGGAGCTGTTTTTT.

This chain joins TRBV11-1 and TRBJ2-6, with a weak D call TRBD2 (5 bases). The V gene lost 0 bases and the J gene lost 4 bases, with 10 bases spanning the gap. The CDR3 spans 16 residues. The germline gives CDR1 SGHAT, CDR2 FQDESV (reference sequence). CDR3 loop: CASSLARGSGANVLTF. The CDR3 DNA sequence: TGTGCCAGCAGCTTAGCGCGCGGGTCAGGGGCCAACGTCCTGACTTTC. The whole variable domain, remainder taken from reference TRBV11-1 and TRBJ2-6, is EAEVAQSPRYKITEKSQAVAFWCDPISGHATLYWYRQILGQGPELLVQFQDESVVDDSQLPKDRFSAERLKGVDSTLKIQPAELGDSAMYLCASSLARGSGANVLTFGAGSRLTVL.

This chain connects TRBV5-6 to TRBJ2-7, with 8 bases aligning to TRBD2. The germline V gene encodes CDR1 SGHDT and CDR2 YYEEEE. The CDR3 is 16 residues long. Trimming removed 1 base from V and 0 bases from J; junction bases left unmatched: 6. CDR3 DNA sequence: TGTGCCAGCAGCTTGCGGCGGCGGGAGGTCTCCTACGAGCAGTACTTC. Protein product: CASSLRRREVSYEQYF.

The chain couples TRBV9 to TRBJ2-1, with no clear D. The CDR3 has 15 residues. Per germline, CDR1 SGDLS and CDR2 YYNGEE. Trimming removed 0 bases from V and 0 bases from J, with 7 bases in between. In DNA form, the CDR3 reads TGTGCCAGCAGCGTAGACCGGAGCTCCTACAATGAGCAGTTCTTC. It encodes CASSVDRSSYNEQFF.

CDR3 DNA sequence: TGTGCCAGCAGCCAACCCACTAGCGTTCAAGAGACCCAGTACTTC. Its translation is CASSQPTSVQETQYF. The chain links TRBV14 to TRBJ2-5; 7 bases align to TRBD2. CDR3 length: 15 amino acids. J lost 2 bases, V lost 2 bases, and 5 bases had no gene match. The V gene's germline CDR1 is SGHDN and CDR2 FVKESK.

The CDR3, as DNA: TGTGCCAGCAGTTTGAGGGGAGGGCAGGGGACTTACTATGGCTACACCTTC. Amino acids: CASSLRGGQGTYYGYTF. This chain connects TRBV27 to TRBJ1-2; a weak D match, TRBD1 (6 bases). Germline loops: CDR1 MNHEY, CDR2 SMNVEV (reference sequence). This CDR3 has 17 residues. V was shortened by 3 bases and J by 3 bases, with 20 bases between the two germline ends.

The rearrangement uses TRBV6-5 and TRBJ2-3; TRBD1 might be the D (5 bases). The V gene lost 8 bases and the J gene lost 3 bases, with 18 bases spanning the gap. Per the germline V gene, CDR1 is MNHEY and CDR2 is SVGAGI. CDR3 length equals 15 residues. The DNA of the CDR3 is TGTGCCAGCGGCCGTAGGGGCTACGGAACAGATACGCAGTATTTT. It encodes CASGRRGYGTDTQYF.

V gene TRBV4-2 combines with J gene TRBJ1-4; unclear D gene. Germline V lookup: CDR1 LGHNA, CDR2 YNFKEQ. CDR3 length: 17 amino acids. V dropped 0 bases and J dropped 2 bases, with 13 bases sitting between them. The DNA of the CDR3 is TGTGCCAGCAGCCAAGATCCCCGCGGGCTCACTAATGAAAAACTGTTTTTT. Residues: CASSQDPRGLTNEKLFF.